This T cell receptor (beta chain) appears in the sequencing data of a study of identical twins. CDR1 is SEHNR, CDR2 FQNEAQ, per germline (reference sequence). The CDR3 consists of 14 residues. V was pared by 5 bases and J by 5 bases, with 15 bases between. In every case, the donor was a healthy Caucasian. At least ten counts were recorded for this clonotype. Antigen: not known. Study findings and constraints: Analyses of zero insertions could, in part, be confounded by invariant MAIT and iNKT cells. Fewer insertions marked abundant cord blood beta clonotypes; young adult naive trended weakly, memory not at all.

Template switching supplied a universal primer site; unique molecular identifiers were carried on the cDNA. MiXCR, applied by TCRdb to the 5' RACE reads, yields one record per CDR3 protein. The table lists under 350,000 distinct CDR3 sequences, around 9.7% of them singletons. Separately, the same data were catalogued under a study of yellow fever vaccine responses in identical twins.

The chain recombines TRBV7-9 with TRBJ2-5; TRBD1 is a possible D gene (9 bases). Source material: CD8+ T cells sorted from blood. The TCR comes from a woman between 18 and 29 years old in good health. CDR3 sequence (DNA): TGTGCCAGCAGCAGTAGCGGGACAGGGGAGACCCAGTACTTC. This encodes CASSSSGTGETQYF.